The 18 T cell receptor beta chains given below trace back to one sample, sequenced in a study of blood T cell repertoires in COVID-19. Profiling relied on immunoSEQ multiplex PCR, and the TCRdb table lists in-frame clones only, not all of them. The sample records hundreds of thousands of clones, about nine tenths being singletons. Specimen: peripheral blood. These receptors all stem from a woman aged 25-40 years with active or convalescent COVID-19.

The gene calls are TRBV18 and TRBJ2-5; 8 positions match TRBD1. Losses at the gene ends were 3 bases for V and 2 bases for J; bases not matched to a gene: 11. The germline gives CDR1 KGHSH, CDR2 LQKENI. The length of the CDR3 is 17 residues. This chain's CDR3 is CASSPFPGDRGQETQYF. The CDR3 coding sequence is TGTGCCAGCTCACCTTTCCCCGGTGACAGGGGACAAGAGACCCAGTACTTC.

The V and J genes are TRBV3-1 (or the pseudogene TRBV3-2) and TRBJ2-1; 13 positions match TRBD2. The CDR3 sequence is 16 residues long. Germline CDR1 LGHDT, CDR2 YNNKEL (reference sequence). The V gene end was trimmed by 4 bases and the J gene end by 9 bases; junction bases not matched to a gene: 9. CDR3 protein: CASSPTSGGAFGEQFF. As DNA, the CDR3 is TGTGCCAGCAGCCCCACTAGCGGGGGGGCCTTTGGTGAGCAGTTCTTC.

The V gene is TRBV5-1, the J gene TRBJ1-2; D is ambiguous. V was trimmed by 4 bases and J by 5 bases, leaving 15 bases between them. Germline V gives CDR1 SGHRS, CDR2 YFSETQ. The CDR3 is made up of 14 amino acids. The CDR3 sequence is CASSPTAEIYGYTF. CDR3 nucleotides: TGCGCCAGCAGCCCTACGGCGGAAATTTATGGCTACACCTTC.

CDR3 region: CAWSQGQLIQPQHF. The CDR3 DNA sequence: TGTGCCTGGAGTCAGGGACAGTTAATTCAGCCCCAGCATTTT. The chain couples TRBV30 to TRBJ1-5; 7 bases map to TRBD1. Germline trimming cut 2 bases from V and 6 bases from J; bases unmatched to any gene: 7. Germline V gene sequence: CDR1 GTSNPN, CDR2 SVGIG (reference sequence). The CDR3 has 14 amino acids. Together with reference TRBV30 and TRBJ1-5, the CDR3 gives the full variable domain: SQTIHQWPATLVQPVGSPLSLECTVEGTSNPNLYWYRQAAGRGLQLLFYSVGIGQISSEVPQNLSASRPQDRQFILSSKKLLLSDSGFYLCAWSQGQLIQPQHFGDGTRLSIL.

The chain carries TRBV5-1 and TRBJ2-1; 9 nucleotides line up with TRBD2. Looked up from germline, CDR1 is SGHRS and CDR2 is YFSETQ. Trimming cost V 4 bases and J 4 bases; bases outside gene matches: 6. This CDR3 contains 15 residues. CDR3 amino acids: CASSNRLAAYNEQFF. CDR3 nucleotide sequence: TGCGCCAGCAGCAATCGACTAGCGGCTTACAATGAGCAGTTCTTC.

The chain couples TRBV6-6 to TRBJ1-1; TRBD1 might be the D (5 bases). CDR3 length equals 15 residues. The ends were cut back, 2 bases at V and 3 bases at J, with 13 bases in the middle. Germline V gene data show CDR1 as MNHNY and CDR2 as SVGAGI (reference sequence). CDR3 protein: CASSYGVQGYTEAFF. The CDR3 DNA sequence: TGTGCCAGCAGTTACGGTGTGCAGGGTTACACTGAAGCTTTCTTT.

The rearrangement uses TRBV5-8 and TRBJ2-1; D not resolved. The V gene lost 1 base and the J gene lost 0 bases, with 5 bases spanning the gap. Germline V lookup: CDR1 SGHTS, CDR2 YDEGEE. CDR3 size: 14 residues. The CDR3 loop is CASSLLSSYNEQFF. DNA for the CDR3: TGTGCCAGCAGCTTGCTGAGCTCCTACAATGAGCAGTTCTTC.

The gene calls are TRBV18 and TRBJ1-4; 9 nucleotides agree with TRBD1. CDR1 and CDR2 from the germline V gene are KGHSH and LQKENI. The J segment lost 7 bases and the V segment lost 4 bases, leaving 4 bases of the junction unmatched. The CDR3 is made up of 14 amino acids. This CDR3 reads CASSLTGGSEKLFF. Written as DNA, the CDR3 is TGTGCCAGCTCACTTACAGGGGGCTCTGAAAAACTGTTTTTT.

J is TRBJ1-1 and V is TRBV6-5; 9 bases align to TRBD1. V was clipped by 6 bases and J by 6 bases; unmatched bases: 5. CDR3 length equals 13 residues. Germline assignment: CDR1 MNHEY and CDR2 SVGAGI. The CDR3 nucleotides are TGTGCCAGCAGGGTACAGGGGGCTTCTGAAGCTTTCTTT. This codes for CASRVQGASEAFF.

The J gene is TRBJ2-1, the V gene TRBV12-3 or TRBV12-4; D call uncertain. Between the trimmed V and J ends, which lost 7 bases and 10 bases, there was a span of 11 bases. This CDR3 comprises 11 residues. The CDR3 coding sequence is TGTGCCAGCAATTTGCGGCGCGAGCAGTTCTTC. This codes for CASNLRREQFF.

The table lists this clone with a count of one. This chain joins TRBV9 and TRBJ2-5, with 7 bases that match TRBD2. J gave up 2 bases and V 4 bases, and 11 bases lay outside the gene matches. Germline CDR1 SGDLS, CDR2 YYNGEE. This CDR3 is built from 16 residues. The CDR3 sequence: CASSSYGASGQETQYF. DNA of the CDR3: TGTGCCAGCAGCTCATATGGGGCTAGCGGACAAGAGACCCAGTACTTC.

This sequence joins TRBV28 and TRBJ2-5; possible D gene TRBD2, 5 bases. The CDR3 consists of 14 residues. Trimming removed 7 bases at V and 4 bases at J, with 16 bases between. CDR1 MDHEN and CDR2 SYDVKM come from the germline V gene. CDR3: CASKGAAIGETQYF. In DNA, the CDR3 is TGTGCCAGCAAGGGAGCTGCCATTGGAGAGACCCAGTACTTC. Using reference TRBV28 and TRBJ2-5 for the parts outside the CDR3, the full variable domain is DVKVTQSSRYLVKRTGEKVFLECVQDMDHENMFWYRQDPGLGLRLIYFSYDVKMKEKGDIPEGYSVSREKKERFSLILESASTNQTSMYLCASKGAAIGETQYFGPGTRLLVL.

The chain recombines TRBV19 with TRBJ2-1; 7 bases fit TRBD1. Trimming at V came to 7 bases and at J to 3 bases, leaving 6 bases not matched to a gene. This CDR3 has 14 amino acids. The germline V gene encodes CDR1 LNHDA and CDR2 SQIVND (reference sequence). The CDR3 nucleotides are TGTGCCAGTACCCCCGGGACAGACTACAATGAGCAGTTCTTC. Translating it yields CASTPGTDYNEQFF.

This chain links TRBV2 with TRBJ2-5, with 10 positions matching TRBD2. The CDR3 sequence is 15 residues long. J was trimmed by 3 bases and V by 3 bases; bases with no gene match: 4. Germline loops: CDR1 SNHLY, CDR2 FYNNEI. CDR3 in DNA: TGTGCCAGCAGTGAGACCCTAGCGGGAGAAGAGACCCAGTACTTC. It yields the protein CASSETLAGEETQYF.

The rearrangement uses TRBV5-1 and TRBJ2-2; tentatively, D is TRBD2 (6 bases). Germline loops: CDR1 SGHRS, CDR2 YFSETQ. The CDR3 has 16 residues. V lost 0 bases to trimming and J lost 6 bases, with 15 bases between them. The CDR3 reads CASSLAGREGAGELFF. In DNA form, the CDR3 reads TGCGCCAGCAGCTTGGCCGGGCGGGAAGGGGCCGGGGAGCTGTTTTTT.

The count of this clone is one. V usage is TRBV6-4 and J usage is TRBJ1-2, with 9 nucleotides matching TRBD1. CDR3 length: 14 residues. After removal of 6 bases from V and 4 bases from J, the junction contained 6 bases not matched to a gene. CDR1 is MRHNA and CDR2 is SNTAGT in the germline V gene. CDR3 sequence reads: CASSAGQGSYGYTF. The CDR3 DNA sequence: TGTGCCAGCAGCGCGGGACAGGGCTCCTATGGCTACACCTTC.

This chain's CDR3 is CASSESGGRATGELFF. The CDR3 bases are TGCGCCAGCAGTGAGTCGGGCGGGAGGGCCACCGGGGAGCTGTTTTTT. The chain uses TRBV10-1 and TRBJ2-2; 9 bases map to TRBD2. Losses at the gene ends were 0 bases for V and 4 bases for J; bases not matched to a gene: 3. Germline CDR1 is WNHNN and CDR2 is SYGVQD (reference sequence). The CDR3 consists of 16 residues.

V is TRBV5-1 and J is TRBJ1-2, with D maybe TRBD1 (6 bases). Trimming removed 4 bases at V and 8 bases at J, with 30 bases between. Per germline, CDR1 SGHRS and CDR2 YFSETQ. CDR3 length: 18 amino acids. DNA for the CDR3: TGCGCCAGCAGCCTGACCAGTGGGGTACAGGGATATCGTGGGGGCTACACCTTC. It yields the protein CASSLTSGVQGYRGGYTF.